This entry lists 19 T cell receptor beta chains sequenced from one sample in a study of blood T cell repertoires in COVID-19. Measured with immunoSEQ multiplex PCR; TCRdb has only the in-frame clones, and not every one. The table includes some 300,000 clones, 85% to 90% detected once. The sample consisted of peripheral blood. All receptors derive from a woman between 50 and 59 years old with COVID-19, enrolled during active disease.

The rearrangement joins TRBV12-5 to TRBJ1-5, with D perhaps matching TRBD1 (6 bases). V was cut by 2 bases and J by 5 bases, with 13 bases left in between. The CDR3 sequence is 15 residues long. From germline, CDR1 is LGHNT and CDR2 FRNRAP. The CDR3 region has the DNA TGTGCTAGTGGTTTGCACAGGGAGTCGGATCAGCCCCAGCATTTT. Amino acid sequence: CASGLHRESDQPQHF.

V usage is TRBV19 and J usage is TRBJ1-4; TRBD1 matches 7 bases. Germline-derived CDR1 and CDR2 are LNHDA and SQIVND (reference sequence). This CDR3 is built from 16 residues. The ends lost 0 bases at V and 7 bases at J; junction bases unmatched: 8. The CDR3 region is CASSIDLGGGTEKLFF. CDR3 DNA sequence: TGTGCCAGTAGTATAGATCTCGGAGGGGGCACTGAAAAACTGTTTTTT.

The chain combines TRBV5-4 with TRBJ2-7; no clear D. Germline assignment: CDR1 SGHNT and CDR2 YYREEE (reference sequence). Trimming took off 0 bases at V and 6 bases at J, with 19 bases between the two ends. CDR3 size: 16 residues. CDR3 nucleotide sequence: TGTGCCAGCAGCTTGGCCGGTCGCGGCAAATCGGGCGAGCAGTACTTC. Translating gives CASSLAGRGKSGEQYF.

CDR3 residues: CASTRTGGNEQFF. DNA of the CDR3: TGTGCCAGCACCAGGACAGGGGGTAATGAGCAGTTCTTC. This rearrangement joins TRBV11-2 to TRBJ2-1, with 10 bases aligning to TRBD1. V dropped 7 bases and J dropped 7; count of bases not matched to a gene: 4. Germline CDR1 reads SGHAT; CDR2 reads FQNNGV. This CDR3 region has 13 residues.

The V gene is TRBV5-1, the J gene TRBJ2-3; perhaps TRBD1 as D (5 bases). Germline CDR1 and CDR2: SGHRS and YFSETQ. CDR3 length: 13 residues. The V and J ends lost 2 bases and 3 bases respectively, with 7 bases between them. CDR3 sequence: CASSFQGTDTQYF. CDR3 nucleotides: TGCGCCAGCAGCTTCCAGGGAACAGATACGCAGTATTTT.

J is TRBJ2-1 and V is TRBV7-2, with D perhaps matching TRBD1 (5 bases). Germline V gene data show CDR1 as SGHTA and CDR2 as FQGNSA. This CDR3 has 13 amino acids. Trimming removed 5 bases at V and 12 bases at J, with 17 bases between. The CDR3 sequence is CASSPGPTRPQFF. The CDR3 bases are TGTGCCAGCAGCCCAGGGCCTACCCGACCGCAGTTCTTC.

The chain links TRBV5-1 to TRBJ2-3; 8 nucleotides line up with TRBD2. After removal of 1 base from V and 0 bases from J, the junction contained 1 base not matched to a gene. CDR1 and CDR2 from the germline V gene are SGHRS and YFSETQ. This CDR3 spans 15 amino acids. In nucleotides, the CDR3 is TGCGCCAGCAGCTTGTCTAGCGGGAGCACAGATACGCAGTATTTT. Its protein product is CASSLSSGSTDTQYF.

This chain uses TRBV11-2 with TRBJ2-7; 9 nucleotides match TRBD2. Trimming at V came to 5 bases and at J to 1 base, leaving 9 bases not matched to a gene. CDR1 is SGHAT, CDR2 FQNNGV, per germline. CDR3 length equals 16 residues. The CDR3, as DNA: TGTGCCAGCAGCCCCAGAACGGGACTAGCTTCCTACGAGCAGTACTTC. This encodes CASSPRTGLASYEQYF.

This clone has just a few counts. The chain links TRBV19 to TRBJ1-5; D possibly corresponds to TRBD1 (6 bases). The V end was cut by 6 bases, the J end by 0 bases, with 18 bases between. Germline V gives CDR1 LNHDA, CDR2 SQIVND (reference sequence). This CDR3 region has 17 residues. This CDR3 is CASSHGGSPRSNQPQHF. The DNA for the CDR3 is TGTGCCAGTAGCCATGGGGGCAGCCCCCGTAGCAATCAGCCCCAGCATTTT.

The chain carries TRBV16 and TRBJ2-5; 8 bases agree with TRBD1. After removal of 2 bases from V and 4 bases from J, the junction contained 3 bases not matched to a gene. The CDR3 contains 14 residues. Germline V gene lookup returns CDR1 KGHSY and CDR2 FQNENV. DNA for the CDR3: TGTGCCAGCAGCCAAAGACAGGGGACAGAGACCCAGTACTTC. Encoded protein: CASSQRQGTETQYF. The full variable domain, rest sourced from reference TRBV16 and TRBJ2-5, is GEEVAQTPKHLVRGEGQKAKLYCAPIKGHSYVFWYQQVLKNEFKFLISFQNENVFDETGMPKERFSAKCLPNSPCSLEIQATKLEDSAVYFCASSQRQGTETQYFGPGTRLLVL.

This chain links TRBV5-6 with TRBJ2-3; D gene uncertain. Looked up from germline, CDR1 is SGHDT and CDR2 is YYEEEE. The ends were cut back, 0 bases at V and 4 bases at J, with 3 bases in the middle. The CDR3 covers 12 residues. The CDR3 spells CASSLASDTQYF. The CDR3 DNA reads TGTGCCAGCAGCTTGGCATCAGATACGCAGTATTTT.

This chain uses TRBV29-1 with TRBJ2-2; 7 bases are shared with TRBD2. This CDR3 comprises 15 residues. The germline gives CDR1 SQVTM, CDR2 ANQGSEA. Unmatched junction bases numbered 9, after V lost 2 bases and J lost 6 bases. The CDR3, as DNA: TGCAGCGTTGAACCCCGCGGGAGTTCCCCCGGGGAGCTGTTTTTT. This translates into CSVEPRGSSPGELFF.

This clone is a singleton in its sample. V usage is TRBV10-2 and J usage is TRBJ2-3; possible D gene TRBD2, 5 bases. CDR1 and CDR2 from the germline V gene are WSHSY and SAAADI. V was cut by 6 bases and J by 2 bases, with 18 bases left in between. The CDR3 spans 16 residues. The CDR3 bases are TGCGCCAGCAGCATCCCGTCCGGGGTCGTCACAGATACGCAGTATTTT. It encodes CASSIPSGVVTDTQYF.

The genes are TRBV29-1 and TRBJ2-3; D is perhaps TRBD1 (6 bases). CDR1 is SQVTM and CDR2 is ANQGSEA in the germline V gene. This CDR3 is built from 13 residues. V dropped 4 bases and J dropped 4 bases, with 12 bases sitting between them. CDR3 amino acids: CSVGNKGADTQYF. The CDR3 DNA reads as TGCAGCGTTGGTAATAAGGGGGCAGATACGCAGTATTTT.

This chain links TRBV6-5 with TRBJ2-1; 9 nucleotides match TRBD2. This CDR3 is built from 15 residues. Per the germline V gene, CDR1 is MNHEY and CDR2 is SVGAGI. Unmatched junction bases numbered 4, after V lost 5 bases and J lost 2 bases. The CDR3 loop reads CASSRREGPYNEQFF. The CDR3 coding sequence is TGTGCCAGCAGTCGGCGGGAGGGGCCCTACAATGAGCAGTTCTTC.

The chain joins TRBV19 to TRBJ2-7, with TRBD1 matching 8 bases. CDR1 LNHDA and CDR2 SQIVND come from the germline V gene (reference sequence). J was trimmed by 3 bases and V by 4 bases; bases with no gene match: 5. There are 14 residues in the CDR3. CDR3 bases: TGTGCCAGTAGTAGCGGACAGGGCGACTACGAGCAGTACTTC. Amino acid sequence: CASSSGQGDYEQYF.

This clone was detected only once. This chain joins TRBV6-5 and TRBJ2-7; TRBD2 agrees at 13 bases. V was clipped by 6 bases and J by 5 bases; unmatched bases: 7. Germline CDR1 reads MNHEY; CDR2 reads SVGAGI. This CDR3 has 15 amino acids. The CDR3 loop is CASRQTSGRPNEQYF. CDR3 in DNA: TGTGCCAGCAGGCAGACTAGCGGGAGGCCCAACGAGCAGTACTTC.

The chain couples TRBV4-1 to TRBJ1-2; possible D gene TRBD1, 5 bases. The germline V and J ends were trimmed by 1 base and 4 bases, with 10 bases remaining between them. The germline gives CDR1 MGHRA, CDR2 YSYEKL. This CDR3 comprises 14 residues. CDR3 in amino acids: CASSQATDSYGYTF. CDR3 bases: TGCGCCAGCAGCCAAGCGACAGACTCCTATGGCTACACCTTC.

This chain joins TRBV5-1 and TRBJ2-3, with 7 nucleotides matching TRBD2. CDR1 is SGHRS, CDR2 YFSETQ, per germline. The CDR3 covers 13 residues. V dropped 5 bases and J dropped 6; count of bases not matched to a gene: 6. The CDR3 protein is CASRWEGEDTQYF. The DNA for the CDR3 is TGCGCCAGCAGGTGGGAGGGCGAGGATACGCAGTATTTT.